Below are 4 T cell receptor beta chains sequenced from a single sample in a study of cytomegalovirus exposure and HLA in healthy donors. Both 60 Vbeta primers and 13 Jbeta primers went into the PCR. The protocol was immunoSEQ multiplex PCR, while the TCRdb copy is restricted to in-frame clones and leaves out a portion. The repertoire holds 60,000 to 70,000 clones, 70% to 85% seen once, with under 9% in the top ten. Sequencing input: PBMCs. These receptors were collected from a man aged 60 to 75 in good health and CMV-seropositive.

This clone was observed a few times. The chain carries TRBV5-6 and TRBJ2-1, with D perhaps TRBD2 (6 bases). Trimming cost V 7 bases and J 10 bases, with 27 bases left between them. The CDR3 is 16 amino acids. The germline gives CDR1 SGHDT, CDR2 YYEEEE. The CDR3 reads CASDTPGKGGDREQFF. Here the CDR3 DNA reads TGTGCCAGCGATACCCCGGGAAAGGGCGGGGATCGGGAGCAGTTCTTC.

V is TRBV4-2 and J is TRBJ2-1; 11 nucleotides agree with TRBD2. CDR3 length equals 15 residues. The ends lost 4 bases at V and 5 bases at J; junction bases unmatched: 4. Germline V gives CDR1 LGHNA, CDR2 YNFKEQ. The CDR3 loop reads CASSLELAGDNEQFF. CDR3 bases: TGTGCCAGCAGCCTTGAACTAGCGGGAGACAATGAGCAGTTCTTC.

This chain uses TRBV5-4 with TRBJ2-1; TRBD1 agrees at 7 bases. Germline V gene lookup returns CDR1 SGHNT and CDR2 YYREEE (reference sequence). V gave up 4 bases and J gave up 8 bases; unmatched junction bases: 9. The CDR3 loop spans 14 amino acids. The CDR3 DNA reads TGTGCCAGCAGCGACAGGGTACGACCCTATGAGCAGTTCTTC. Protein: CASSDRVRPYEQFF.

The chain combines TRBV6-1 with TRBJ1-4, with 9 bases identical to TRBD1. CDR3 length: 15 amino acids. The germline CDR1 and CDR2 sequences are MNHNS and SASEGT. The trim removed 5 bases at V and 7 bases at J, leaving 8 bases unmatched. The CDR3 nucleotides are TGTGCCAGCAGTTGGACAGGGGAAGTAATTGAAAAACTGTTTTTT. This encodes CASSWTGEVIEKLFF.